This T cell receptor beta chain comes out of a study of blood T cell repertoires in COVID-19. For the study at large: T cells, B-cell-depleted T cells, or PBMCs supplied cDNA or gDNA.

For this clone: At the DNA level, this CDR3 is encoded by other sequences in the same sample as well.

In the source study's methods: Using reference gene primer amplification, nucleated cell counts were estimated. Some clones are missing from TCRdb's copy, which holds only in-frame ones; the method was immunoSEQ multiplex PCR. The V and J calls and clone size come from that table; D and trimming were worked out from the DNA. Among roughly 250,000 clones listed, roughly 86% were seen once. The trim removed 2 bases at V and 7 bases at J, leaving 3 bases unmatched. Germline CDR1 reads SGHNT; CDR2 reads YYREEE (reference sequence). This CDR3 spans 15 amino acids. Participant age was about 18 to 100 years, and participants resided in around 24 US areas.

Input material: PBMCs or T cells enriched from blood (not recorded which). The J gene is TRBJ2-1, the V gene TRBV5-4, with 13 bases that match TRBD2. The receptor comes from a woman aged 25 to 45 with acute COVID-19. The CDR3 DNA reads TGTGCCAGCAGCTTATCACTAGCGGGGGGGAATGAGCAGTTCTTC. Translation gives CASSLSLAGGNEQFF.